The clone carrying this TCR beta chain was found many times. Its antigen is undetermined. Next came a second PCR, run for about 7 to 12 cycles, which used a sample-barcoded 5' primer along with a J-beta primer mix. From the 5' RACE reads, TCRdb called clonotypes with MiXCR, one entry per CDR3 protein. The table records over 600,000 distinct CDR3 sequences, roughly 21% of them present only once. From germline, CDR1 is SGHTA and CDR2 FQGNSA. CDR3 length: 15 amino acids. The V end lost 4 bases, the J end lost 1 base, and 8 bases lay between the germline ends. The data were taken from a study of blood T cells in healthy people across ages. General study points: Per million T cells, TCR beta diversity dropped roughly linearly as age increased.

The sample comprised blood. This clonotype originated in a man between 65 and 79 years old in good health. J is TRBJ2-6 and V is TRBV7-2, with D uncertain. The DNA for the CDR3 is TGTGCCAGCAGCTCCGCAGGTTCTGGGGCCAACGTCCTGACTTTC. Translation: CASSSAGSGANVLTF.